These T cell receptor beta chains were read from a single sample in a study of OX40 agonist ivuxolimab in advanced cancers. TCRdb's copy holds only in-frame clones and misses some; the assay was immunoSEQ multiplex PCR. The sample consists of roughly 70,000 clones, 88% of them appearing once. Source: CD4+ or CD8+ T cells sorted from blood, taken in a trial of the OX40 agonist ivuxolimab. All receptors come from an adult with an advanced solid tumor such as melanoma, head and neck, liver or kidney cancer. The CDR3 runs from the conserved cysteine through the conserved F or W. The order of the fields is clone size, D gene, V gene, J gene, CDR3 protein, CDR3 DNA. The D gene is left open where the match is weak. Rows may omit the clone size; those that give it use once, few, many or a size class.

-,-,TRBV10-3,TRBJ2-7,CAISEGGGSYEQYF,TGTGCCATCAGTGAGGGTGGCGGCTCCTACGAGCAGTACTTC
-,TRBD1,TRBV6-5,TRBJ1-1,CASSYGRTGGVTEAFF,TGTGCCAGCAGTTACGGCCGGACAGGCGGGGTTACTGAAGCTTTCTTT
-,-,TRBV5-4,TRBJ2-5,CASSLAAAAQETQYF,TGTGCCAGCAGCTTGGCGGCGGCAGCCCAAGAGACCCAGTACTTC
-,-,TRBV11-2,TRBJ2-4,CASSLEPGASIQYF,TGTGCCAGCAGCTTAGAGCCGGGGGCGAGCATTCAGTACTTC
-,-,TRBV7-9,TRBJ1-4,CASSIGTSTTNEKLFF,TGTGCCAGCAGCATCGGGACATCTACAACTAATGAAAAACTGTTTTTT
-,-,TRBV6-1,TRBJ2-5,CASRGGGETQYF,TGTGCCAGCCGCGGCGGAGGGGAGACCCAGTACTTC
-,TRBD1,TRBV6-6,TRBJ2-1,CASSSSGQGSYNEQFF,TGTGCCAGCAGCTCATCTGGACAGGGTTCCTACAATGAGCAGTTCTTC
-,-,TRBV6-1,TRBJ1-5,CASSRLGQPQHF,TGTGCCAGCAGCCGATTGGGTCAGCCCCAGCATTTT
-,TRBD1,TRBV11-2,TRBJ2-3,CASSTRTGGTDTQYF,TGTGCCAGCAGCACACGGACAGGGGGAACAGATACGCAGTATTTT
-,TRBD1,TRBV14,TRBJ2-7,CASSPQGGTGGEQYF,TGTGCCAGCAGCCCCCAGGGGGGGACAGGGGGCGAGCAGTACTTC
-,-,TRBV28,TRBJ2-7,CASSFNGPYEQYF,TGTGCCAGCAGTTTCAACGGCCCCTACGAGCAGTACTTC
-,TRBD2,TRBV10-2,TRBJ2-7,CASREAGDIYEQYF,TGCGCCAGCAGGGAGGCGGGAGACATTTACGAGCAGTACTTC
-,-,TRBV2,TRBJ2-1,CASSESLLIYNEQFF,TGTGCCAGCAGTGAGTCTCTCTTAATATACAATGAGCAGTTCTTC
-,TRBD1,TRBV19,TRBJ2-6,CASSFSPGQGPLGANVLTF,TGTGCCAGTAGCTTCAGTCCGGGACAGGGGCCGCTAGGGGCCAACGTCCTGACTTTC
-,-,TRBV27,TRBJ2-7,CASSFIADLGTYEQYF,TGTGCCAGCAGTTTTATAGCGGACTTAGGGACCTACGAGCAGTACTTC
-,TRBD1,TRBV5-6,TRBJ1-1,CASSLDRGSAFF,TGTGCCAGCAGCTTGGACAGGGGATCAGCTTTCTTT
-,-,TRBV27,TRBJ2-1,CASSLGSSYNEQFF,TGTGCCAGCAGTTTAGGAAGCTCCTACAATGAGCAGTTCTTC
-,-,TRBV7-9,TRBJ2-7,CASSQIRDASSYEQYF,TGTGCCAGCAGCCAGATCCGGGACGCCAGCTCCTACGAGCAGTACTTC
-,TRBD1,TRBV5-6,TRBJ1-2,CASSLQGANYGYTF,TGTGCCAGCAGCTTGCAGGGGGCGAACTATGGCTACACCTTC
-,TRBD2,TRBV30,TRBJ2-1,CAWSVGREVYNEQFF,TGTGCCTGGAGTGTAGGGCGGGAGGTCTACAATGAGCAGTTCTTC
-,-,TRBV29-1,TRBJ1-2,CSVGTRNYGYTF,TGCAGCGTCGGGACCCGTAACTATGGCTACACCTTC
-,-,TRBV15,TRBJ2-1,CATSRMKTSDWDNEQFF,TGTGCCACCAGCAGAATGAAAACCTCGGACTGGGACAATGAGCAGTTCTTC
-,TRBD2,TRBV7-8,TRBJ2-2,CASSPTSGSLTGELFF,TGTGCCAGCAGCCCCACTAGCGGGAGTTTAACCGGGGAGCTGTTTTTT
-,-,TRBV14,TRBJ2-7,CASSLSLGRQASSYEQYF,TGTGCCAGCAGCCTATCGCTTGGGCGACAGGCCAGCTCCTACGAGCAGTACTTC
-,-,TRBV28,TRBJ1-3,CASSSTVSGNTIYF,TGTGCCAGCAGTTCCACCGTCTCTGGAAACACCATATATTTT
once,TRBD1,TRBV28,TRBJ1-4,CATAQGLDEKLFF,TGTGCCACTGCACAGGGGCTAGATGAAAAACTGTTTTTT
-,-,TRBV18,TRBJ2-3,CASSPGRYTDTQYF,TGTGCCAGCTCACCAGGACGGTACACAGATACGCAGTATTTT
-,-,TRBV6-5,TRBJ2-7,CATLRGYEQYF,TGTGCCACGCTTAGGGGCTACGAGCAGTACTTC
-,TRBD1,TRBV4-1,TRBJ1-4,CASSPRQGHEKLFF,TGCGCCAGCAGCCCAAGACAGGGACACGAAAAACTGTTTTTT
-,-,TRBV5-5,TRBJ2-3,CASSLPSTDTQYF,TGTGCCAGCAGCTTGCCTAGCACAGATACGCAGTATTTT
-,-,TRBV7-3,TRBJ2-3,CASSRGGAGTDTQYF,TGTGCCAGCAGCCGTGGGGGGGCTGGCACAGATACGCAGTATTTT
-,-,TRBV2,TRBJ2-2,CASSELGGQNTGELFF,TGTGCCAGCAGTGAACTTGGTGGCCAGAACACCGGGGAGCTGTTTTTT
few,-,TRBV7-8,TRBJ1-2,CASSMGLAGTSGYTF,TGTGCCAGCAGTATGGGACTAGCTGGGACTTCGGGCTACACCTTC
-,TRBD1,TRBV5-1,TRBJ2-5,CASSSSGQGKETQYF,TGCGCCAGCAGCTCCTCTGGACAGGGCAAAGAGACCCAGTACTTC
-,-,TRBV20-1,TRBJ2-5,CSASPRETQYF,TGCAGTGCTAGCCCGAGGGAGACCCAGTACTTC
-,-,TRBV28,TRBJ2-7,CASSFRREVEQYF,TGTGCCAGCAGTTTCAGGAGAGAGGTCGAGCAGTACTTC
-,-,TRBV19,TRBJ2-3,CASSISSAGDTQYF,TGTGCCAGTAGTATATCCTCGGCTGGGGATACGCAGTATTTT
once,-,TRBV6-5,TRBJ1-5,CASRGGGNQPQHF,TGTGCCAGTCGGGGGGGCGGGAATCAGCCCCAGCATTTT
-,-,TRBV7-3,TRBJ2-1,CASSAGTSSSYNEQFF,TGTGCCAGCAGCGCCGGGACTTCAAGCTCCTACAATGAGCAGTTCTTC
few,TRBD1,TRBV14,TRBJ2-3,CASTPGQGSGTQYF,TGTGCCAGCACCCCGGGACAGGGGTCCGGTACGCAGTATTTT
-,TRBD2,TRBV28,TRBJ2-1,CASSLSASGRDEQFF,TGTGCCAGCAGTTTATCGGCTAGCGGGAGAGATGAGCAGTTCTTC
-,TRBD2,TRBV11-2,TRBJ2-1,CASSRLAGGNNNEQFF,TGTGCCAGCAGCCGACTAGCGGGAGGGAATAACAATGAGCAGTTCTTC
-,-,TRBV7-8,TRBJ1-3,CASSLGQSGNTIYF,TGTGCCAGCAGCTTAGGACAGTCTGGAAACACCATATATTTT
once,-,TRBV5-8,TRBJ1-5,CASSLQGTNQPQHF,TGTGCCAGCAGCTTGCAGGGGACAAATCAGCCCCAGCATTTT
once,TRBD2,TRBV11-2,TRBJ2-2,CASSLYGRGVGGELFF,TGTGCCAGCAGCTTGTACGGGAGGGGGGTCGGCGGGGAGCTGTTTTTT
-,-,TRBV18,TRBJ2-7,CASSPPGARYSEQYF,TGTGCCAGCTCACCACCAGGAGCGAGGTATTCCGAGCAGTACTTC
once,-,TRBV11-2,TRBJ2-7,CASSLVGYEQYF,TGTGCCAGCAGCTTGGTAGGCTACGAGCAGTACTTC
-,-,TRBV5-1,TRBJ2-7,CASSTFSGGGYEQYF,TGCGCCAGCAGTACCTTCAGCGGTGGAGGCTACGAGCAGTACTTC
-,-,TRBV15,TRBJ2-2,CATSRVRNTGELFF,TGTGCCACCAGCAGAGTTCGGAACACCGGGGAGCTGTTTTTT
-,TRBD2,TRBV6-1,TRBJ2-1,CASSDRAGVADNEQFF,TGTGCCAGCAGTGACCGCGCGGGGGTGGCCGACAATGAGCAGTTCTTC
-,-,TRBV9,TRBJ2-5,CASSVATVGGETQYF,TGTGCCAGCAGCGTAGCTACAGTAGGGGGAGAGACCCAGTACTTC